This T cell receptor beta chain came from a study of response to subunit inactivated influenza vaccine. Using its own MiXCR run on the RT-PCR reads, TCRdb lists one record per CDR3 protein. The table lists some 500,000 distinct CDR3 sequences, about 25% of them singletons, with 1.9% in the top ten. Trimming shortened V by 0 bases and J by 10 bases, and 19 bases separated the two germline ends. Germline lookup yields CDR1 LGHNA and CDR2 YSLEER. The CDR3 totals 16 residues. The origin of this receptor is a man aged 45-65 years who received an inactivated influenza vaccine. This specimen consisted of CD4+ T cells sorted from PBMCs, obtained 5 days after vaccination. The V call is TRBV4-3, the J call TRBJ2-1; possibly TRBD1 for D (7 bases). The CDR3 reads CASSQDMGGQFKEQFF. For the CDR3, the DNA is TGCGCCAGCAGCCAAGATATGGGGGGACAGTTCAAGGAGCAGTTCTTC.